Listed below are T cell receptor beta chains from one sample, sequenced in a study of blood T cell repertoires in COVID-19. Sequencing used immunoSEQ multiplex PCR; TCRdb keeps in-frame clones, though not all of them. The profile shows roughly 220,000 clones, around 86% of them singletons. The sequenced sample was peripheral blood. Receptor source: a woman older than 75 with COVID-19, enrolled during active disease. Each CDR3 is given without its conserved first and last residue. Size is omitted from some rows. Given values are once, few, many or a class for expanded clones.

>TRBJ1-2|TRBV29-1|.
SVGGGEGAYGYT
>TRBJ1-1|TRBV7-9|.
ASSLMGAKQAEAF
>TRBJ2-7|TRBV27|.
ASSLKAGGAYEQY
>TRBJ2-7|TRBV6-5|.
ASTSEPQSYEQY
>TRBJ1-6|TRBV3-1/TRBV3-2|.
ASSQLTGGNSPLH
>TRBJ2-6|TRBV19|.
ASSMYSGANVLT
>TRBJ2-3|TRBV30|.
AWSGPMTTDTQY
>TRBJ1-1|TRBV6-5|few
ASSYRDRGLGTEAF
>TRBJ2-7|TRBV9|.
ASAAGPASGSYEQY
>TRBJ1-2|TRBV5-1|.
ASSLEQVAYGYT
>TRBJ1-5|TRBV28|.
ASSNAGGVQPQH
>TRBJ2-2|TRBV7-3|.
ASSSKNTGELF
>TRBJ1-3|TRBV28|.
ASEDSGNTIY
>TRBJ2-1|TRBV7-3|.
ASSPGSQPYNEQF
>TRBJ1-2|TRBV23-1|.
ATSGTRGGYT
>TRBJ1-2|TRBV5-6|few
ASSFNWAGYT
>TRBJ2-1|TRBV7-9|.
ASSRQGNSYNEQF
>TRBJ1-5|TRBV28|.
ASSLFGQNQPQH
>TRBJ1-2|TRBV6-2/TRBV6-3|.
ASSFDRAGGYT
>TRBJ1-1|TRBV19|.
ASSMGRTDTEAF
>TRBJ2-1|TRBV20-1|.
SASLAGGLGYNEQF
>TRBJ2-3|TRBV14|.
ASSQGGLAGASQLADTQY
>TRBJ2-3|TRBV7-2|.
ASSLEDGLVGWRQY
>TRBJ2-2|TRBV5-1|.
ASSLGGGSTGELF
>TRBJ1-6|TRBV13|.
ASSLPGQKNSPLH
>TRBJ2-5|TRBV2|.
ASKRELQETQY
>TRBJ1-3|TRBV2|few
ASRVSGSGNTIY
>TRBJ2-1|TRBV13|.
ASSLPGLAGGTSDEQF
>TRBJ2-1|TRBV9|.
ASSVRSTSDNEQF
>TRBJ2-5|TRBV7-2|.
ASSPSETQY
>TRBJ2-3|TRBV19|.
ASSIRGAGGGNTQY
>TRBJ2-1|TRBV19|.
ASGRGAYNEQF
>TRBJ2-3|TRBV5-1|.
ASSQNPLPATDTQY
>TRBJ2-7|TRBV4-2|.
ASSQDYREGREQY
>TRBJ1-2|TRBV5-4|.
ASSLSRANYGYT
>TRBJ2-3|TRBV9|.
ASSFDYTDTQY
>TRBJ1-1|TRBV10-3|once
AISGRGNTEAF
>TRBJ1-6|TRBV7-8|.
ASSLEGATYNSPLH
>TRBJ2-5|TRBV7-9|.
ASSSGSGWSETQY
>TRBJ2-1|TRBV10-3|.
AISTLGQGSDEQF
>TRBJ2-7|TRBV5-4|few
ASSRGFGTAAYEQY
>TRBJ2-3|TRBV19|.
ASSPGLATTDTQY
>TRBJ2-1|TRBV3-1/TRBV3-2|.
ASSAGRREQF
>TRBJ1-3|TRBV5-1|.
ASSLGTGRASGNTIY
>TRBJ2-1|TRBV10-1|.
ASSEAGTSGLSEQF
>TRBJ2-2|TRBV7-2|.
ASRPGGTGELF
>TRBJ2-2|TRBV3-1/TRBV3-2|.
ASSQEGVDTGELF
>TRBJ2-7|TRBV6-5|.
ASRRGLDEQY
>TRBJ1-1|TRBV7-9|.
ASSARQGMNTEAF
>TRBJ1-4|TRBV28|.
ASSLMGGGEKLF
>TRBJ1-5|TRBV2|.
ASSVGTLSNQPQH
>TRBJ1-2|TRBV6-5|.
ASARNFAYGYT
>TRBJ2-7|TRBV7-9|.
ASSRTGGYEQY
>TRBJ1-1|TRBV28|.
ASSQGAASEAF
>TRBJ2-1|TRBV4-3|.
ASSQAAGNSYNEQF